This is a list of T cell receptor beta chains from one sample in a study of blood T cell repertoires in COVID-19. The assay was immunoSEQ multiplex PCR, and TCRdb's table has in-frame clones only and misses some. The sample has about 65,000 clones; 75% to 90% are singletons. Sequenced sample: peripheral blood. These receptor sequences come from an elderly man with acute or convalescent COVID-19. Each CDR3 is given with its conserved first and last residue. D genes are given only for firm matches. Clone size appears in some rows only: once, few, many, or a class for an expanded clone.

-	TRBV20-1	-	TRBJ1-2	CSASPQGTRRGYTF	TGCAGTGCTAGTCCACAGGGCACCCGCAGGGGCTACACCTTC
-	TRBV6-6	-	TRBJ1-3	CASSYSGGAGNTIYF	TGTGCCAGCAGTTACTCAGGAGGGGCGGGAAACACCATATATTTT
-	TRBV3-1/TRBV3-2	-	TRBJ2-7	CASSRSRGEQYF	TGTGCCAGCAGCCGATCCCGGGGCGAGCAGTACTTC
TRBD1	TRBV6-6	once	TRBJ1-2	CASSRRAWTGGSGGYTF	TGTGCCAGCAGTCGCCGAGCCTGGACAGGGGGTTCGGGTGGCTACACCTTC
-	TRBV6-5	few	TRBJ1-1	CASSYSSRANTEAFF	TGTGCCAGCAGTTACTCGAGCAGGGCGAACACTGAAGCTTTCTTT
-	TRBV5-4	-	TRBJ1-1	CASSPRGEGRLNTEAFF	TGTGCCAGCAGCCCACGCGGGGAGGGGCGGCTGAACACTGAAGCTTTCTTT
-	TRBV10-3	-	TRBJ1-2	CAISEIQRGNYGYTF	TGTGCCATCAGTGAGATTCAGCGCGGCAACTATGGCTACACCTTC
-	TRBV14	-	TRBJ2-3	CASSLFGPRGGWTDTQYF	TGTGCCAGCAGCCTGTTCGGGCCACGAGGAGGGTGGACAGATACGCAGTATTTT
TRBD2	TRBV7-2	-	TRBJ2-1	CASSLAPTSGVVEQFF	TGTGCCAGCAGCTTAGCTCCGACTAGCGGGGTCGTTGAGCAGTTCTTC
-	TRBV10-1	-	TRBJ2-1	CASSESLPSSYNEQFF	TGCGCCAGCAGTGAGTCCCTACCTAGTTCCTACAATGAGCAGTTCTTC
TRBD2	TRBV13	once	TRBJ2-7	CASSDRGAGGTGQYF	TGTGCCAGCAGCGATCGGGGGGCGGGAGGCACAGGGCAGTACTTC
TRBD2	TRBV10-2	-	TRBJ2-4	CASSGVGGGARAGGPTKNIQYF	TGCGCCAGCAGTGGGGTTGGAGGGGGAGCGCGAGCGGGGGGCCCTACCAAAAACATTCAGTACTTC
-	TRBV7-9	-	TRBJ1-2	CASSSIDSPLDYGYTF	TGTGCCAGCAGTTCCATTGACTCCCCTTTGGACTATGGCTACACCTTC
-	TRBV5-1	-	TRBJ2-3	CASSLVSGGFTDTQYF	TGCGCCAGCAGCTTGGTCTCGGGGGGCTTCACAGATACGCAGTATTTT
-	TRBV6-5	-	TRBJ1-1	CASSGSSRVPAFF	TGTGCCAGCAGCGGATCCTCCAGGGTACCAGCTTTCTTT
-	TRBV15	once	TRBJ1-3	CATSRGRPSGNTIYF	TGTGCCACCAGCAGAGGCAGGCCCTCTGGAAACACCATATATTTT
TRBD1	TRBV20-1	-	TRBJ1-5	CSASRRDRNQPQHF	TGCAGTGCTAGTCGCCGGGACAGAAATCAGCCCCAGCATTTT
-	TRBV18	-	TRBJ2-5	CASSPRNQVQETQYF	TGTGCCAGCTCACCACGAAATCAGGTTCAAGAGACCCAGTACTTC
TRBD1	TRBV30	few	TRBJ2-5	CAWSTPGQGAETQYF	TGTGCCTGGAGTACGCCGGGACAGGGGGCCGAGACCCAGTACTTC
-	TRBV6-2/TRBV6-3	few	TRBJ2-7	CASSYRQSSYEQYF	TGTGCCAGCAGTTACAGACAGTCATCCTACGAGCAGTACTTC
-	TRBV27	-	TRBJ1-2	CASSLRRQTSGYTF	TGTGCCAGCAGTTTACGCCGACAGACCTCTGGCTACACCTTC
TRBD1	TRBV11-1	-	TRBJ1-1	CASSFRTGTNTEAFF	TGTGCCAGCAGCTTCCGGACAGGGACAAACACTGAAGCTTTCTTT
TRBD1	TRBV7-9	-	TRBJ2-7	CASSLGQGREQYF	TGTGCCAGCAGTCTTGGACAGGGGCGGGAGCAGTACTTC
TRBD1	TRBV11-3	-	TRBJ2-6	CASSFTSLTGAGANVLTF	TGTGCCAGCAGCTTCACTTCCTTAACAGGGGCCGGGGCCAACGTCCTGACTTTC
TRBD2	TRBV3-1/TRBV3-2	few	TRBJ2-3	CASGRSGLAGGLDTQYF	TGTGCCAGCGGCCGATCTGGACTAGCGGGGGGGCTGGATACGCAGTATTTT
-	TRBV5-1	-	TRBJ1-3	CASSLAGYGNTIYF	TGCGCCAGCAGCTTGGCGGGATACGGAAACACCATATATTTT
TRBD1	TRBV19	-	TRBJ1-2	CASSTGQQTNDGYTF	TGTGCCAGTAGCACGGGACAGCAAACAAACGATGGCTACACCTTC
TRBD1	TRBV19	-	TRBJ1-5	CASSISRGQNQPQHF	TGTGCCAGTAGTATTTCCAGGGGGCAGAATCAGCCCCAGCATTTT
TRBD2	TRBV6-5	-	TRBJ2-5	CASSRGASGGTQYF	TGTGCCAGCAGCCGCGGAGCCTCGGGGGGGACCCAGTACTTC
-	TRBV12-5	-	TRBJ1-5	CASGDGSGGQPQHF	TGTGCTAGTGGTGATGGGAGCGGGGGTCAGCCCCAGCATTTT
-	TRBV19	-	TRBJ2-3	CASSITGSTDTQYF	TGTGCCAGTAGTATAACAGGCTCCACAGATACGCAGTATTTT
-	TRBV4-1	-	TRBJ1-6	CASSQDLTASNSPLHF	TGCGCCAGCAGCCAAGATCTTACAGCATCAAATTCACCCCTCCACTTT
TRBD2	TRBV7-9	-	TRBJ2-7	CASSYGLAGGSYEQYF	TGTGCCAGCAGCTACGGACTAGCGGGGGGCTCCTACGAGCAGTACTTC
-	TRBV7-2	few	TRBJ2-3	CASSSRYFGDTQYF	TGTGCCAGCAGCTCGAGGTACTTCGGAGATACGCAGTATTTT
-	TRBV30	-	TRBJ1-3	CAWYGKGTTGNTIYF	TGTGCCTGGTACGGGAAGGGAACTACTGGAAACACCATATATTTT
-	TRBV18	-	TRBJ2-3	CASYGWAADTQYF	TGTGCCAGCTACGGCTGGGCCGCAGATACGCAGTATTTT
TRBD2	TRBV7-2	-	TRBJ2-5	CASGTSIGETQYF	TGTGCCAGTGGGACTAGCATTGGAGAGACCCAGTACTTC
TRBD1	TRBV11-3	once	TRBJ2-3	CASSAGTGTQYF	TGTGCCAGCAGCGCTGGGACAGGAACACAGTATTTT
-	TRBV18	once	TRBJ1-1	CASSPPTYTEAFF	TGTGCCAGCTCACCACCGACTTACACTGAAGCTTTCTTT
TRBD1	TRBV2	-	TRBJ1-5	CASSFAQGSNQPQHF	TGTGCCAGCTCCTTCGCACAGGGGTCCAATCAGCCCCAGCATTTT
TRBD1	TRBV7-9	-	TRBJ1-2	CASSRTGVGYTF	TGTGCCAGCAGCAGGACAGGGGTAGGCTACACCTTC
-	TRBV5-8	-	TRBJ1-4	CASSSYRRIEKLFF	TGTGCCAGCAGCTCTTACAGACGGATTGAAAAACTGTTTTTT
TRBD1	TRBV28	-	TRBJ1-2	CASSQNRDRGLRGYTF	TGTGCCAGCAGTCAAAACCGGGACAGGGGATTACGCGGCTACACCTTC
-	TRBV2	-	TRBJ1-2	CASSSTAYYGYTF	TGTGCCAGCAGCTCGACAGCGTACTATGGCTACACCTTC
TRBD1	TRBV7-3	-	TRBJ2-1	CASSLNPPGQGAGEQFF	TGTGCCAGCAGCTTAAACCCCCCGGGACAGGGGGCGGGTGAGCAGTTCTTC